These 19 T cell receptor beta chains originate from one sample sequenced in a study of shared clonotypes between healthy human individuals. The protocol was immunoSEQ multiplex PCR, while the TCRdb copy is restricted to in-frame clones and leaves out a portion. Of around 1.5 million clones listed, around 98% are singletons. Input material: naive CD4+ T cells sorted from blood. The subset is: CD45RA+ positively selected. These receptors were collected from a man in his thirties or forties in good health.

This chain connects TRBV27 to TRBJ1-5; D is undetermined. CDR3 length: 14 amino acids. Looked up from germline, CDR1 is MNHEY and CDR2 is SMNVEV (reference sequence). V lost 8 bases and J 9 bases, leaving 20 bases between the germline ends. The CDR3 is CASRRTGNTTPQHF. The CDR3 DNA follows: TGTGCCAGCCGGAGAACGGGAAACACGACGCCCCAGCATTTT.

V gene TRBV5-6 combines with J gene TRBJ2-7; a possible D gene is TRBD1 (6 bases). Trimming removed 1 base from V and 0 bases from J, with 11 bases in between. Germline-derived CDR1 and CDR2 are SGHDT and YYEEEE. The CDR3 runs 15 residues. CDR3 loop: CASSLKFRGSYEQYF. The CDR3 DNA reads as TGTGCCAGCAGCTTGAAGTTCAGGGGCTCCTACGAGCAGTACTTC.

The genes are TRBV5-1 and TRBJ2-2; TRBD1 matches 8 bases. V shed 4 bases, J shed 6 bases, and the junction held 8 bases outside the gene matches. The CDR3 contains 15 residues. The germline gives CDR1 SGHRS, CDR2 YFSETQ. The CDR3, as DNA: TGCGCCAGCAGCACACGGACAGGGACGGCCGGGGAGCTGTTTTTT. Translated, it gives CASSTRTGTAGELFF.

With respect to this clone: The sample carries other DNA sequences with the same CDR3. CDR3 loop: CASGRTVNTEAFF. The DNA of the CDR3 is TGTGCCAGCGGGCGGACGGTGAACACTGAAGCTTTCTTT. The gene calls are TRBV2 and TRBJ1-1; D gene uncertain. Germline V gene sequence: CDR1 SNHLY, CDR2 FYNNEI. The CDR3 is 13 residues long. Trimming cost V 8 bases and J 0 bases, with 10 bases left between them.

The V gene is TRBV5-1, the J gene TRBJ2-7; D perhaps matches TRBD2 (5 bases). This CDR3 is 14 amino acids long. Germline V lookup: CDR1 SGHRS, CDR2 YFSETQ. V was pared by 4 bases and J by 7 bases, with 18 bases between. CDR3 coding DNA: TGCGCCAGCAGCCACGGGGAGATTCTGGGGGAGCAGTACTTC. As protein: CASSHGEILGEQYF.

The CDR3 DNA sequence: TGTGCCAGCAGGGCCCCTGAGCAGTTCTTC. Translation: CASRAPEQFF. The V gene is TRBV2, the J gene TRBJ2-1, with D unresolved. Trimming pared 6 bases from V and 9 bases from J, leaving 6 bases between. CDR1 and CDR2 (germline): SNHLY, FYNNEI. There are 10 residues in the CDR3.

The genes are TRBV7-9 and TRBJ2-1; 7 nucleotides match TRBD2. The CDR3 length is 16 residues. The germline CDR1 and CDR2 sequences are SEHNR and FQNEAQ (reference sequence). Trimming at V came to 1 base and at J to 0 bases, leaving 3 bases not matched to a gene. CDR3 DNA sequence: TGTGCCAGCAGCTTAGAGACTAGCTCCTCCTACAATGAGCAGTTCTTC. This gives the protein CASSLETSSSYNEQFF.

This rearrangement joins TRBV6-1 to TRBJ2-6; 9 bases align to TRBD2. This CDR3 is 17 amino acids long. Germline CDR1 MNHNS, CDR2 SASEGT. The V segment lost 7 bases and the J segment 4 bases; nucleotides outside the gene matches: 11. This CDR3 reads CASTEAGGVPGANVLTF. In DNA, the CDR3 is TGTGCCAGCACCGAAGCGGGAGGCGTCCCCGGGGCCAACGTCCTGACTTTC.

The CDR3 nucleotides read TGTGCCAGCAGCTTAAGTGGGAGAAGGTACAATGAGCAGTTCTTC. It is translated as CASSLSGRRYNEQFF. The V call is TRBV7-8, the J call TRBJ2-1, with D maybe TRBD2 (5 bases). This CDR3 spans 15 amino acids. Germline V gives CDR1 SGHVS, CDR2 FQNEAQ. Between the trimmed V and J ends, which lost 2 bases and 4 bases, there was a span of 12 bases. Looking up the rest from reference TRBV7-8 and TRBJ2-1 gives the full variable domain: GAGVSQSPRYKVAKRGQDVALRCDPISGHVSLFWYQQALGQGPEFLTYFQNEAQLDKSGLPSDRFFAERPEGSVSTLKIQRTQQEDSAVYLCASSLSGRRYNEQFFGPGTRLTVL.

The chain carries TRBV2 and TRBJ2-3; no clear D gene. CDR1 and CDR2 from the germline V gene are SNHLY and FYNNEI. The V end was cut by 3 bases, the J end by 4 bases, with 8 bases between. The CDR3 spans 13 residues. In DNA form, the CDR3 reads TGTGCCAGCAGTGATAGGTTTCCAGATACGCAGTATTTT. Protein product: CASSDRFPDTQYF.

This rearrangement joins TRBV9 to TRBJ1-2; the D is unclear. The CDR3 has 16 amino acids. CDR1 is SGDLS and CDR2 is YYNGEE in the germline V gene. V was trimmed by 4 bases and J by 7 bases, leaving 23 bases between them. The CDR3 bases are TGTGCCAGCAGCCCTAACCCGGCCACGTCGTTACTTGGCTACACCTTC. It specifies CASSPNPATSLLGYTF.

This chain uses TRBV28 with TRBJ2-7; 7 bases fit TRBD2. The CDR3 runs to 13 residues. The germline V gene has CDR1 MDHEN and CDR2 SYDVKM. J lost 4 bases, V lost 6 bases, and 6 bases had no gene match. The CDR3, as DNA: TGTGCCAGCAGGGGGGGGGTACAATACGAGCAGTACTTC. As protein: CASRGGVQYEQYF.

This chain links TRBV27 with TRBJ2-7; tentatively, D is TRBD2 (5 bases). Deletions cut 6 bases from V and 0 bases from J, with 18 bases between. This CDR3 contains 16 residues. Germline CDR1 reads MNHEY; CDR2 reads SMNVEV (reference sequence). The CDR3 coding sequence is TGTGCCAGCAGATGGGAGACTTTTCCCAACTCCTACGAGCAGTACTTC. As protein: CASRWETFPNSYEQYF.

V is TRBV14 and J is TRBJ2-7; D perhaps matches TRBD1 (5 bases). Germline V gene sequence: CDR1 SGHDN, CDR2 FVKESK. V dropped 0 bases and J dropped 0 bases, with 12 bases sitting between them. This CDR3 comprises 16 residues. The CDR3 region has the DNA TGTGCCAGCAGCCAAGAAGTGGGGCAGCTCTCCTACGAGCAGTACTTC. It yields the protein CASSQEVGQLSYEQYF.

The rearrangement uses TRBV28 and TRBJ2-7; 9 bases map to TRBD2. The CDR3 has 15 amino acids. V shed 5 bases, J shed 0 bases, and the junction held 5 bases outside the gene matches. Germline V gene lookup returns CDR1 MDHEN and CDR2 SYDVKM. This CDR3 reads CASSLRLADSYEQYF. In DNA, the CDR3 is TGTGCCAGCAGTCTTCGACTAGCGGACTCCTACGAGCAGTACTTC.

The sample holds one count of this clone. The V call is TRBV28, the J call TRBJ1-1; a weak D match, TRBD1 (6 bases). Trimming took off 5 bases at V and 6 bases at J, with 22 bases between the two ends. Germline V CDR1 and CDR2: MDHEN, SYDVKM. CDR3 size: 16 residues. CDR3 in amino acids: CASSRGGAAPTAEAFF. The CDR3 nucleotides are TGTGCCAGCAGTCGTGGGGGGGCAGCCCCGACGGCTGAAGCTTTCTTT.

J is TRBJ2-3 and V is TRBV5-5; D is uncertain. The CDR3 length is 17 residues. The V end lost 0 bases, the J end lost 2 bases, and 16 bases lay between the germline ends. Germline V gene data show CDR1 as SGHKS and CDR2 as YYEKEE (reference sequence). CDR3 DNA: TGTGCCAGCAGCTTGGCCGGGTGGCAGGCACACACAGATACGCAGTATTTT. Translating gives CASSLAGWQAHTDTQYF.

This chain joins TRBV28 and TRBJ2-5; D is possibly TRBD2 (5 bases). This CDR3 has 15 residues. Germline CDR1 MDHEN, CDR2 SYDVKM. Deletions cut 6 bases from V and 5 bases from J, with 19 bases between. CDR3 region: CASRQAGLEAETQYF. In DNA, the CDR3 is TGTGCCAGCAGACAAGCAGGTCTGGAGGCGGAGACCCAGTACTTC.

The chain carries TRBV2 and TRBJ2-1; TRBD2 agrees at 8 bases. Germline V gives CDR1 SNHLY, CDR2 FYNNEI. The V segment lost 7 bases and the J segment 5 bases; nucleotides outside the gene matches: 4. This CDR3 is 13 amino acids long. CDR3 protein: CASKLAADNEQFF. CDR3 DNA sequence: TGTGCCAGCAAACTAGCGGCAGACAATGAGCAGTTCTTC.